These 16 T cell receptor beta chains were sequenced from one sample in a study of blood T cell repertoires in COVID-19. The table came from immunoSEQ multiplex PCR; TCRdb's copy has only in-frame clones and leaves some out. This table has 200,000 to 300,000 clones, about 83% appearing once. The sample taken for sequencing was peripheral blood. The source of these receptors is a human donor in a cohort sampled during active COVID-19.

CDR3 sequence (DNA): TGTGCCAGTAGTATACTGACTATCTCTGGAAACACCATATATTTT. It codes for CASSILTISGNTIYF. J is TRBJ1-3 and V is TRBV19; D is unclear. Germline CDR1 LNHDA, CDR2 SQIVND (reference sequence). The CDR3 runs to 15 residues. The V end was cut by 2 bases, the J end by 0 bases, with 8 bases between.

The rearrangement links TRBV19 to TRBJ1-2; D is uncertain. There are 15 residues in the CDR3. V was clipped by 5 bases and J by 0 bases, with 13 bases between them. Germline CDR1 reads LNHDA; CDR2 reads SQIVND (reference sequence). The CDR3 DNA reads TGTGCCAGTAGTCCGCGTGGAGGGCCTAACTATGGCTACACCTTC. It translates to CASSPRGGPNYGYTF.

This clone was seen just once. This chain connects TRBV28 to TRBJ2-7; 7 nucleotides align to TRBD2. V lost 5 bases and J lost 2; bases outside the gene matches: 9. Germline CDR1 MDHEN, CDR2 SYDVKM. The CDR3 length is 15 residues. The CDR3 DNA sequence: TGTGCCAGCAGTCCCCGGTTAGGGAGGGCCTACGAGCAGTACTTC. Its translation is CASSPRLGRAYEQYF.

This sequence joins TRBV3-1 (or the pseudogene TRBV3-2) and TRBJ2-1, with a possible D match to TRBD2 (5 bases). CDR3 length: 14 amino acids. Germline-derived CDR1 and CDR2 are LGHDT and YNNKEL (reference sequence). Trimming left V 8 bases short and J 4 bases short, with 15 bases between. The CDR3 loop is CASAARRAYNEQFF. CDR3 in DNA: TGTGCCAGCGCGGCCCGGCGGGCATACAATGAGCAGTTCTTC.

This clone was detected many times. The CDR3 nucleotides are TGTGCCAGCAGTCTTCTGGGGAGGGACACTGAAGCTTTCTTT. Translated, it gives CASSLLGRDTEAFF. V usage is TRBV25-1 and J usage is TRBJ1-1; no clear D. V lost 5 bases and J lost 3, with 13 bases in between. CDR3 length: 14 amino acids. Germline V gene sequence: CDR1 MGHDK, CDR2 SYGVNS.

This clone was picked up one time. The rearrangement uses TRBV10-2 and TRBJ1-5; 9 bases are a match to TRBD1. The germline V gene encodes CDR1 WSHSY and CDR2 SAAADI. CDR3 length: 16 residues. Losses at the gene ends were 8 bases for V and 11 bases for J; bases not matched to a gene: 19. The CDR3 sequence is CASRTAGQGGLEAQHF. DNA for the CDR3: TGCGCCAGCCGGACCGCGGGACAGGGTGGGTTAGAAGCCCAGCATTTT.

In nucleotides, the CDR3 is TGTGCCAGCACCCTGTGGGGACAGGGCACCTACGAGCAGTACTTC. The encoded protein is CASTLWGQGTYEQYF. The genes are TRBV5-5 and TRBJ2-7, with 9 nucleotides matching TRBD1. The V segment lost 6 bases and the J segment 2 bases; nucleotides outside the gene matches: 9. Per germline, CDR1 SGHKS and CDR2 YYEKEE (reference sequence). The CDR3 has 15 residues.

This rearrangement joins TRBV4-2 to TRBJ2-1; weak D call: TRBD1 (6 bases). Germline V gene sequence: CDR1 LGHNA, CDR2 YNFKEQ. The CDR3 spans 16 residues. V gave up 3 bases and J gave up 6 bases, with 18 bases separating them. CDR3 sequence reads: CASSHVGLSGANEQFF. The CDR3 coding sequence is TGTGCCAGCAGCCACGTAGGACTCTCAGGGGCCAATGAGCAGTTCTTC.

This chain joins TRBV4-1 and TRBJ2-6; 7 nucleotides align to TRBD1. CDR1 is MGHRA, CDR2 YSYEKL, per germline. The CDR3 length is 17 residues. The J segment lost 0 bases and the V segment lost 1 base, leaving 3 bases of the junction unmatched. The CDR3 sequence: CASSQGAGGSGANVLTF. The CDR3 nucleotides read TGCGCCAGCAGCCAAGGTGCAGGGGGCTCTGGGGCCAACGTCCTGACTTTC.

The chain has TRBV9 and TRBJ1-1; maybe TRBD1 (5 bases). Trimming pared 4 bases from V and 1 base from J, leaving 14 bases between. CDR3 length equals 15 residues. The germline gives CDR1 SGDLS, CDR2 YYNGEE. This CDR3 is CASSPLGARNTEAFF. DNA for the CDR3: TGTGCCAGCAGCCCTCTAGGGGCCCGGAACACTGAAGCTTTCTTT.

The J gene is TRBJ2-7, the V gene TRBV4-1, with D perhaps TRBD2 (5 bases). The CDR3 contains 16 residues. The V and J ends lost 0 bases and 0 bases respectively, with 12 bases between them. From germline, CDR1 is MGHRA and CDR2 YSYEKL. In DNA form, the CDR3 reads TGCGCCAGCAGCCAAGAATTACCCCGGGACTCCTACGAGCAGTACTTC. It encodes CASSQELPRDSYEQYF.

The CDR3 DNA sequence: TGTGCCAGCAGTGAAGAGTGGGGACTAGGGGCCGGGGAGCTGTTTTTT. Protein sequence: CASSEEWGLGAGELFF. The chain carries TRBV6-1 and TRBJ2-2, with 8 bases matching TRBD2. The V gene end was trimmed by 1 base and the J gene end by 6 bases; junction bases not matched to a gene: 7. CDR1 is MNHNS, CDR2 SASEGT, per germline. CDR3 length equals 16 residues.

This clone showed up just a few times. The chain has TRBV29-1 and TRBJ1-2, with 10 nucleotides matching TRBD1. The V gene end was trimmed by 7 bases and the J gene end by 4 bases; junction bases not matched to a gene: 9. The CDR3 runs 14 residues. In germline, CDR1 is SQVTM, CDR2 ANQGSEA. Here the CDR3 DNA reads TGCAGCGGGGGGACAGGGGATCGTATCTATGGCTACACCTTC. Its translation: CSGGTGDRIYGYTF.

This rearrangement joins TRBV19 to TRBJ1-6; D perhaps matches TRBD1 (6 bases). The CDR3 runs to 16 residues. V lost 5 bases, J lost 9 bases, and 20 bases lay in between. Germline-derived CDR1 and CDR2 are LNHDA and SQIVND (reference sequence). The CDR3 spells CASSLPVGQTVSPLHF. CDR3 DNA: TGTGCCAGTAGTCTACCTGTCGGACAGACTGTTTCACCCCTCCACTTT.

This chain joins TRBV5-1 and TRBJ2-5; TRBD1 aligns across 7 bases. Looked up from germline, CDR1 is SGHRS and CDR2 is YFSETQ. CDR3 length: 14 residues. J gave up 5 bases and V 3 bases, and 7 bases lay outside the gene matches. Here the CDR3 reads CASSSSTGKETQYF. In DNA, the CDR3 is TGCGCCAGCAGCTCCTCGACAGGGAAGGAGACCCAGTACTTC.

V gene TRBV6-4 combines with J gene TRBJ2-3, with 10 bases that match TRBD2. V lost 4 bases and J lost 7; bases outside the gene matches: 14. The CDR3 contains 17 residues. Germline lookup yields CDR1 MRHNA and CDR2 SNTAGT. This CDR3 is CASSGLRAGGPRNTQYF. The CDR3 DNA sequence: TGTGCCAGCAGTGGCCTCCGAGCGGGGGGGCCTAGGAATACGCAGTATTTT.